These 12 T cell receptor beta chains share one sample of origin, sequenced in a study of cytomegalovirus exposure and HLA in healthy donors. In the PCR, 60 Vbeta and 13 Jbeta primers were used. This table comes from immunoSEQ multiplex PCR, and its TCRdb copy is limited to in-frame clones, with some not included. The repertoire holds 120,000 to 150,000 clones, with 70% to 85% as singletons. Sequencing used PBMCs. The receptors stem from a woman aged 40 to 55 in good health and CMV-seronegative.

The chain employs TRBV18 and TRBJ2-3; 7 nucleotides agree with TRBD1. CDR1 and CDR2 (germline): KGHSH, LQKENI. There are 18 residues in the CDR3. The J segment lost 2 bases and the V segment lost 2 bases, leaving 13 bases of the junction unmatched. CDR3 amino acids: CASSPNNPGQDDTDTQYF. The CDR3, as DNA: TGTGCCAGCTCACCAAATAACCCCGGACAGGACGACACAGATACGCAGTATTTT.

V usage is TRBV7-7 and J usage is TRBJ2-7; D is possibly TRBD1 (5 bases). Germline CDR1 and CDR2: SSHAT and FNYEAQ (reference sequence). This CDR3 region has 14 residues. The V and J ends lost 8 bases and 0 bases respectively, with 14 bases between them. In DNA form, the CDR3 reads TGTGCCAGCTCGCCTAGGCAGGGCTCCTACGAGCAGTACTTC. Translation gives CASSPRQGSYEQYF.

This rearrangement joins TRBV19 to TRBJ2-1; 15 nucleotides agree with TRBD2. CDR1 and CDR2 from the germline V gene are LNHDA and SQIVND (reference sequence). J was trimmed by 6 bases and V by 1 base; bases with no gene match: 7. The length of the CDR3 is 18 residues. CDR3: CASSIGPGLAGGTNEQFF. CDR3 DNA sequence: TGTGCCAGTAGTATAGGTCCAGGACTAGCGGGAGGGACCAATGAGCAGTTCTTC.

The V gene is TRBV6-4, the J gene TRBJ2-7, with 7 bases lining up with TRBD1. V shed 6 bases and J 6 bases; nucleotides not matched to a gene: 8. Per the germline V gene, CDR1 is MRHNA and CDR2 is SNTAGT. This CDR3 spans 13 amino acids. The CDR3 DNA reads TGTGCCAGCAGGCCCCTAACAGGGGTCGAGCAGTACTTC. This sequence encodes CASRPLTGVEQYF.

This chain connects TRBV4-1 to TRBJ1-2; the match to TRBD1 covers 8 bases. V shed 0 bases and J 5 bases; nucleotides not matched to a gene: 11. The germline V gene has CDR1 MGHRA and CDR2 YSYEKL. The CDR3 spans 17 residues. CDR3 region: CASSQEMRAGGEYGYTF. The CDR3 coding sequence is TGCGCCAGCAGCCAAGAGATGAGGGCAGGGGGCGAATATGGCTACACCTTC.

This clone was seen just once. CDR3 sequence (DNA): TGTGCCAGCAGATTACCGGGACAGGGATTCACTGAAGCTTTCTTT. Protein: CASRLPGQGFTEAFF. This chain uses TRBV6-6 with TRBJ1-1, with 9 bases that match TRBD1. J was trimmed by 4 bases and V by 6 bases; bases with no gene match: 9. This CDR3 has 15 residues. Germline assignment: CDR1 MNHNY and CDR2 SVGAGI (reference sequence).

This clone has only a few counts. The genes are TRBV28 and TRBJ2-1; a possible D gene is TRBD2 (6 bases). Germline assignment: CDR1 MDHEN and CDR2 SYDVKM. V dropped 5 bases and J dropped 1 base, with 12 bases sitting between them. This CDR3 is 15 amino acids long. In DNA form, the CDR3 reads TGTGCCAGCAGTCGTACTAGCTCTTCCTACAATGAGCAGTTCTTC. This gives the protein CASSRTSSSYNEQFF. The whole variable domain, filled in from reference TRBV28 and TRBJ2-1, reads DVKVTQSSRYLVKRTGEKVFLECVQDMDHENMFWYRQDPGLGLRLIYFSYDVKMKEKGDIPEGYSVSREKKERFSLILESASTNQTSMYLCASSRTSSSYNEQFFGPGTRLTVL.

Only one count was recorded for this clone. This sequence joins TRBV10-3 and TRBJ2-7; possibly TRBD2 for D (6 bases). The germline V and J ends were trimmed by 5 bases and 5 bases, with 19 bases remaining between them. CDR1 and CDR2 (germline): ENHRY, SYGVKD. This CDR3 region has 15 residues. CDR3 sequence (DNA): TGTGCCATCAGTCTGGATCCCGGGAGATCGCACGAGCAGTACTTC. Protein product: CAISLDPGRSHEQYF.

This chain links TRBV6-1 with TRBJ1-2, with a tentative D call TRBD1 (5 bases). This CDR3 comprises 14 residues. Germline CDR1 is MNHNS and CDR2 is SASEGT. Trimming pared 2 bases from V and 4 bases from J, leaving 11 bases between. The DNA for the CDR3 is TGTGCCAGCAGTGAATATGGGGGACTCTATGGCTACACCTTC. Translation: CASSEYGGLYGYTF.

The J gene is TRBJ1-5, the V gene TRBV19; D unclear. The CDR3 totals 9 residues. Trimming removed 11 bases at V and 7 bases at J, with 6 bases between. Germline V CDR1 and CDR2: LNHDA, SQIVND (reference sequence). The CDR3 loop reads CAGRQPQHF. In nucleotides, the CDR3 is TGTGCCGGCAGGCAGCCCCAGCATTTT.

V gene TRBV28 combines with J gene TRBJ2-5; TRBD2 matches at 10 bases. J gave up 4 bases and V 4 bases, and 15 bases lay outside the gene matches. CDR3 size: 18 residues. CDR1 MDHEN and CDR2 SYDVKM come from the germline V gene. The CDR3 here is CASSSLSGRASHPETQYF. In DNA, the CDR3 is TGTGCCAGCAGTTCGCTGAGCGGGAGGGCCTCCCACCCAGAGACCCAGTACTTC.

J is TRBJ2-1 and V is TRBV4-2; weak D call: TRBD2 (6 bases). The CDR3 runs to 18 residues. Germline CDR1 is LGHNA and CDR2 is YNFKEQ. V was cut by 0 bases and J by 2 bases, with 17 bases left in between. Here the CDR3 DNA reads TGTGCCAGCAGCCAAGAACCCACCATGGGGAGGCCCTACAATGAGCAGTTCTTC. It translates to CASSQEPTMGRPYNEQFF.